This record covers a single T cell receptor beta chain. Its antigen is as yet unknown. Clones were sequenced by immunoSEQ multiplex PCR, and TCRdb holds only the in-frame ones, with some missing. The table includes about 130,000 clones, 70% to 90% detected once. This sample stems from a study of T cell responses to AZD1222 COVID-19 vaccine. V shed 9 bases and J 3 bases; nucleotides not matched to a gene: 7. The germline CDR1 and CDR2 sequences are KGHDR and SFDVKD. This CDR3 comprises 15 residues. Study conclusions and caveats: Spike regions recognized by vaccine-associated CD4 TCRs spanned the protein, led by 160-218 and 743-854. Variant regions that are unmutated are reportedly the target of nearly half of spike-specific TCRs.

This receptor was identified in an adult in good health. The chain has TRBV24-1 and TRBJ1-2; 12 bases agree with TRBD1. Sequences were derived from peripheral blood, sampled on day 0 of AZD1222 vaccination. The DNA for the CDR3 is TGTGCCACCGGGGGACAGGGGGCGGGCGACTATGGCTACACCTTC. Residues: CATGGQGAGDYGYTF.